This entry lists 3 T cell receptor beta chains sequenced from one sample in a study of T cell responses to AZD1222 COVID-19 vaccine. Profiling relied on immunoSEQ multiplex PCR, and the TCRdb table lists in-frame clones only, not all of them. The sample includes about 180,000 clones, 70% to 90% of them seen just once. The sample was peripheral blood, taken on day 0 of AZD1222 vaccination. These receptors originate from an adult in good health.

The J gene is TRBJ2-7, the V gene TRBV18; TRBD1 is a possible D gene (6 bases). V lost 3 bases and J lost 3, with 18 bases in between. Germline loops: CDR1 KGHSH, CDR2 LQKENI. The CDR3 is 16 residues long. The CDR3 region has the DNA TGTGCCAGCTCACCGCGAACAGGGATAGACAACTACGAGCAGTACTTC. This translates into CASSPRTGIDNYEQYF.

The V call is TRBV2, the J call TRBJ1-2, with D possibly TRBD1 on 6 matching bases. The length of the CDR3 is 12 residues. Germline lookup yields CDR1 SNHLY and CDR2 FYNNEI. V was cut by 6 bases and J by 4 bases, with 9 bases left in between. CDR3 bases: TGTGCCAGCAGACAGGGCGGCTATGGCTACACCTTC. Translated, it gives CASRQGGYGYTF.

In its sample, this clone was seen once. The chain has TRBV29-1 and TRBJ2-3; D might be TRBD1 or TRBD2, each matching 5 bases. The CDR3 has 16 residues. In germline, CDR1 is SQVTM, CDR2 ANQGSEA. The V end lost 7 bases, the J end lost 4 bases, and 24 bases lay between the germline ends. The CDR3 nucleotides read TGCAGCGCTGGACATGGACTCCTCATAAGCGCAGATACGCAGTATTTT. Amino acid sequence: CSAGHGLLISADTQYF.